This entry features one T cell receptor (beta chain) sequence. The V and J ends lost 0 bases and 3 bases respectively, with 9 bases between them. CDR1 and CDR2 (germline): DFQATT, SNEGSKA (reference sequence). The CDR3 is made up of 13 amino acids. The data belong to a study of T cell repertoires in cytomegalovirus infection. In TCRdb, the reads were re-called with MiXCR into one record per CDR3 protein. The repertoire holds over 100,000 distinct CDR3 sequences, with 15% to 20% as singletons. Sequences were obtained from PBMCs. The TCR originated in a human donor in good health (CMV status not recorded). Some clones in this sample may be carry-over from other donors' samples. The V and J genes are TRBV20-1 and TRBJ2-7, with D perhaps matching TRBD2 (5 bases). The CDR3 coding sequence is TGCAGTGCTAGAGATGTACGGGGCTACGAGCAGTACTTC. Its protein is CSARDVRGYEQYF.